This T cell receptor (beta chain) was captured by sequencing in a study of cytomegalovirus exposure and HLA in healthy donors (dated by TCRdb to the late 2010s). Background for the entire study: An earlier analysis of around 600 of the donors reported about 290 Gb of sequence data and roughly 110 million unique TCR beta sequences from 150 million to 200 million T cells. Along with the roughly 700-subject first cohort, a separate validation cohort of over a hundred different subjects was used. Roughly 320 gigabases of sequencing data and around 88 million unique TCR sequences made up an early release that covered 500 to 700 HLA-typed donors. The study was designed to test whether signatures of past pathogen exposure could be identified by cataloging public T cell receptors. Both class I and class II loci were covered by HLA typing, at four-digit resolution. In the later analysis, no new phenotypic data were used to find candidate immune exposures; instead, reliance was placed on TCR beta sequences and their occurrence across donors. A later analysis re-examined previously published TCR beta repertoires from over 500 donors and added high-resolution HLA genotyping to investigate patterns of TCR occurrence. Genome-wide SNP genotypes for about 60% of the 666 donors were used in a later genetic analysis, which treated that subset as a discovery cohort. Every repertoire in the discovery cohort had been generated on one and the same sequencing platform. Among a few hundred genotyped donors of the cohort, an average of roughly 240,000 unique TCR beta nucleotide sequences were sequenced per donor, around 20% of them non-productive. Among the roughly 430 genotyped donors, around 81% belonged to the genetic ancestry cluster associated with self-reported Caucasian donors. About 5 DR-DQ haplotypes were handled as single units for association and clustering, since linkage in the cohort was strong. The study combined high-throughput TCR immunosequencing, statistical association of individual TCRs with disease status, and machine learning to predict cytomegalovirus infection status. Donor age, sex, ethnicity and CMV serostatus were compiled together with the repertoire data. The study used immunosequencing to profile the T cell repertoires of approximately 650 subjects and linked those repertoires to cytomegalovirus serostatus. An earlier analysis of about 600 of the donors used high-throughput TCR beta sequencing to judge whether each TCR beta V gene segment behaved as functional or pseudogenic. The number of typed donors differed by locus: about 629-630 for A, B, C, DRB1 and DQB1; 500 to 550 for DQA1; about 600 for DPA1; and about 450 for DPB1. Results and caveats for the whole study, not just this receptor: Because HLA typing was missing for some donors at each locus, association tests included only the typed subset. Because the 87-base-pair reads could not distinguish some IMGT-functional V segments, including TRBV6-2 and TRBV6-3, those segments were excluded. Linkage disequilibrium might explain the correlated functional status among segregating V segments, but an unknown experimental factor could not be excluded. Most TCR sequences were seen in very few donors, while some public TCRs were found in many individuals. According to a later analysis, most CMV-associated TCR beta chains appeared to be HLA-restricted, and the HLA associations seemed to be driven largely by CMV exposure. Compared with the roughly 700-donor mean, donors in an Asian-associated ancestry cluster had fewer N-insertions in productive TCRs, according to a later genetic analysis. The classifier was reported to diagnose cytomegalovirus status with high specificity and sensitivity in both the original and validation cohorts. According to the authors, the approach could potentially be generalized to other disease states and immunological phenotypes. Because counts were too low, seventeen rarely observed V segments, including chromosome 9 orphons, were excluded from the earlier analysis of roughly 580 of the donors. A later analysis found that TCR association rates varied across HLA loci, with DRB1 alleles showing the most associated TCRs and HLA-C alleles the fewest. Three of the identified cytomegalovirus-associated TCR beta chains were confirmed in vitro to be specific for cytomegalovirus antigens. An earlier analysis of approximately 600 of the donors showed that most TCR beta V segments appeared in productive rearrangements either about 87% or about 30% of the time, which broadly matched IMGT annotations. A cluster of highly shared sequence variants was judged likely to represent a technical artifact of the sequencing pipeline. A total of fewer than 200 TCR beta chains were listed by the study as associated with cytomegalovirus. A later analysis found that HLA-associated TCR beta chains were more clonally expanded and had lower generation probabilities than equally common non-associated chains. A later genetic analysis associated a missense DCLRE1C variant with V-gene and J-gene trimming of TCR beta chains, and an independent cohort replicated the association. In this cohort, only TCR beta chains were sequenced, and detectable features were limited by the absence of alpha or paired-chain data. Roughly uniform sequencing depth across donors was assumed in presence/absence analyses, although this assumption may not hold. The only immune exposure information available for the cohort was CMV serostatus. Several of the top co-occurrence clusters appeared to be linked to parvovirus B19, influenza, CMV and Epstein-Barr virus, according to a later analysis. Specific HLA alleles were associated with about 17,000 TCR beta sequences at a false discovery rate of 0.05 in a later analysis. Strong co-occurrence of HLA alleles, especially DR and DQ, made assigning TCR associations to individual alleles difficult. A further reported finding was that TCR beta sequences accurately predicted the HLA-A and HLA-B alleles for most subjects in the first cohort.

The method behind the library was the immunoSEQ multiplex PCR assay. For the multiplex PCR, a mixture combining 60 forward primers for TCR Vbeta segments and 13 reverse primers for TCR Jbeta segments was used. The CDR3 region of rearranged TCR beta genes was amplified from genomic DNA by a multiplex PCR assay. The amplified TCR beta libraries were sequenced on the Illumina HiSeq System as 87-base-pair reads. Under the source paper's analysis protocol: A later analysis tallied 80 million to 95 million unique TCR beta chains across the 640 or so repertoires, and around 9.9 million of those chains were shared by two or more donors. Raw reads were error-corrected and collapsed into unique sequences with a nearest-neighbor algorithm that merged closely related sequences to remove PCR and sequencing errors. To assign V, D and J gene segments, CDR3 sequences were aligned to IMGT reference sequences. For a sequence to be retained, a match of at least six nucleotides was required to both a V gene segment and a J gene segment. Rearrangements were called productive when the CDR3 lacked stop codons and stayed in frame with V and J; all others were non-productive. CDR3 was defined according to IMGT convention as the region running from the second conserved V-encoded cysteine to the conserved J-encoded phenylalanine. In an earlier analysis of approximately 590 of the donors, sequences lacking an unambiguous match to a single V gene segment were excluded. In an earlier analysis of about 590 of the donors, a V segment was called functional when productive rearrangements were above 56.7%, and segregating when the standard deviation between donors exceeded 5%. To diagnose cytomegalovirus status from the catalog of TCR beta chain sequences, a statistical classification framework was built. A later analysis assigned V and J genes by comparing TCR nucleotide sequences with IMGT/GENE-DB human TR gene sequences. In a later analysis, CDR3 sequences and most-parsimonious VDJ recombination scenarios were assigned using the TCRdist pipeline. In a later analysis, every TCR beta chain was defined by the combination of its CDR3 amino acid sequence and its V-gene family, and reads without a unique V-gene family were dropped. A later analysis removed 600 or so highly shared, low-generation-probability nucleotide sequences to deal with suspected cross-contamination and a sequencing artifact. A later analysis calculated a clonal expansion index for each public chain from normalized within-repertoire ranks of inferred template counts. A later analysis computed generation probabilities with a VDJ recombination model fitted to out-of-frame rearrangements, and checked the results against IGoR. In a later analysis, TCR-TCR, TCR-HLA and TCR-CMV co-occurrence was scored with hypergeometric tests, and a repertoire-size bias correction was applied to TCR pairs. A later analysis estimated false discovery rates by permuting HLA or CMV assignments 20 times. In a later analysis, co-occurring TCRs were grouped with DBSCAN, and TCRdist sequence similarity was added when clustering was performed within HLA-allele-positive subsets. Repertoires with fewer than 30,000 or more than 120,000 public chains were left out of co-occurrence clustering, as were several repertoires with anomalous nucleotide sharing. In TCRdb, the immuneACCESS table is reduced to in-frame sequences with V and J assigned. These tables do not hold every clone; where another copy was compared, an unresolved V gene accounts for under half, and the others remain unexplained. V and J calls and clone size are copied from that table; D and trimming were computed from the DNA. The sample profile shows over 150,000 clones; around 83% of them were found once. 7.5% to 9.5% of the sample is in the top ten clones.

On this clone: The specificity of this receptor is unknown. No much larger clonotype is one base removed from it; base qualities were not supplied.

The cohort consisted of approximately 690 healthy bone marrow donors. Cohort members were all nominally healthy when sampled, although unrecorded immune exposures were likely present. The donor was CMV seropositive and was included in the group of 250 to 350 seropositive cohort members. A peripheral blood sample was collected from each donor, and TCR beta sequencing was performed on peripheral blood mononuclear cells. The Qiagen DNeasy Blood Extraction Kit was used to extract genomic DNA from the blood cell samples. The germline V gene yields SGHRS for CDR1 and YFSETQ for CDR2. V is clipped by 3 bases and J by 1 base, and the sequence between their germline boundaries is 17 bases long. The CDR3 sequence holds 16 residues, the cysteine and phenylalanine included. The entry retains the CDR3 DNA only, 48 bases that are in frame from base 1.

This chain is built from TRBV5-1 and TRBJ2-7, with TRBD1 perhaps the D gene, on 5 matching bases. The receptor was derived from a male donor in good health and CMV-seropositive. The sequenced material came from PBMCs. The CDR3: CASSSGARHNSYEQYF. The DNA sequence is as follows: TGCGCCAGCAGCTCTGGGGCGAGACACAATTCCTACGAGCAGTACTTC.